These 9 T cell receptor beta chains were sequenced from one sample in a study of cytomegalovirus exposure and HLA in healthy donors. The PCR was carried out with 60 Vbeta primers and 13 Jbeta primers. Assay: immunoSEQ multiplex PCR; the TCRdb copy retains only in-frame clones and omits some. Here the sample spans about 200,000 clones, around 87% being singletons. The sequenced sample was PBMCs. All receptors come from a boy aged 2 to 10 in good health and CMV-seronegative.

This chain uses TRBV5-6 with TRBJ2-2, with a weak D call TRBD1 (5 bases). The V gene's germline CDR1 is SGHDT and CDR2 YYEEEE. Deletions cut 0 bases from V and 0 bases from J, with 6 bases between. The CDR3 spans 15 residues. DNA of the CDR3: TGTGCCAGCAGCTTGGCAGGGTCGAACACCGGGGAGCTGTTTTTT. This gives the protein CASSLAGSNTGELFF.

The chain links TRBV10-1 to TRBJ2-3; 14 nucleotides align to TRBD2. This CDR3 is 15 amino acids long. Germline trimming cut 6 bases from V and 4 bases from J; bases unmatched to any gene: 3. Germline V CDR1 and CDR2: WNHNN, SYGVQD (reference sequence). CDR3 in DNA: TGCGCCAGCAGCCTGGGACTAGCGGGGGCAGATACGCAGTATTTT. Protein product: CASSLGLAGADTQYF.

Concerning this clone: Other DNA sequences in the sample encode the same CDR3. The chain employs TRBV7-2 and TRBJ2-5; a possible D gene is TRBD1 (6 bases). Germline V CDR1 and CDR2: SGHTA, FQGNSA. The CDR3 contains 15 residues. Trimming removed 0 bases at V and 1 base at J, with 9 bases between. For the CDR3, the DNA is TGTGCCAGCAGCTTAGCGACAGGTGCCCAAGAGACCCAGTACTTC. Encoded protein: CASSLATGAQETQYF.

The chain couples TRBV19 to TRBJ2-5, with D maybe TRBD2 (5 bases). The V end lost 3 bases, the J end lost 1 base, and 12 bases lay between the germline ends. This CDR3 is 15 amino acids long. The germline gives CDR1 LNHDA, CDR2 SQIVND (reference sequence). The CDR3 loop is CASSIVSGVQETQYF. CDR3 nucleotides: TGTGCCAGTAGTATTGTCTCCGGGGTCCAAGAGACCCAGTACTTC.

V is TRBV4-2 and J is TRBJ2-7; 7 bases agree with TRBD1. The CDR3 covers 15 residues. Germline CDR1 LGHNA, CDR2 YNFKEQ. V lost 0 bases, J lost 2 bases, and 4 bases stayed unmatched. The CDR3, as DNA: TGTGCCAGCAGCCAAGAGTACAGGGGCCCCTACGAGCAGTACTTC. It specifies CASSQEYRGPYEQYF.

The chain is built from TRBV14 and TRBJ2-5; 12 bases are a match to TRBD2. J lost 9 bases, V lost 3 bases, and 5 bases had no gene match. The CDR3 has 14 residues. Per the germline V gene, CDR1 is SGHDN and CDR2 is FVKESK. CDR3 region: CASSQGLAGRAQYF. The CDR3 nucleotides are TGTGCCAGCAGCCAGGGACTAGCGGGTCGGGCCCAGTACTTC.

This clone appeared once. The chain links TRBV18 to TRBJ1-1; the D gene is possibly TRBD1 (5 bases). The CDR3 extends over 13 amino acids. V was pared by 3 bases and J by 2 bases, with 7 bases between. Germline V gene data show CDR1 as KGHSH and CDR2 as LQKENI. CDR3: CASSPTDNTEAFF. CDR3 nucleotides: TGTGCCAGCTCACCGACAGATAACACTGAAGCTTTCTTT.

This clone was picked up a small number of times. The chain employs TRBV6-5 and TRBJ1-4; D unclear. Trimming removed 5 bases at V and 7 bases at J, with 11 bases between. Germline CDR1 reads MNHEY; CDR2 reads SVGAGI. The CDR3 is made up of 13 amino acids. This CDR3 is CASSPMRAEKLFF. CDR3 bases: TGTGCCAGCAGTCCAATGAGGGCTGAAAAACTGTTTTTT.

The chain employs TRBV7-9 and TRBJ2-7, with TRBD2 identical over 9 bases. This CDR3 has 14 amino acids. Germline V lookup: CDR1 SEHNR, CDR2 FQNEAQ (reference sequence). V lost 6 bases and J lost 2; bases outside the gene matches: 5. The CDR3, as DNA: TGTGCCAGCAGGCTAGCGGGGACGACCTACGAGCAGTACTTC. It codes for CASRLAGTTYEQYF.